The present TCR beta chain was sequenced within a study of technical replicates of blood from several donors. Trimming shortened V by 5 bases and J by 0 bases, and 22 bases separated the two germline ends. Germline V gives CDR1 SGHVS, CDR2 FQNEAQ. The CDR3 extends over 19 amino acids. The assay was immunoSEQ multiplex PCR, and TCRdb's table has in-frame clones only and misses some. Here the sample spans tens of thousands of clones, around 97% being singletons. The chain joins TRBV7-8 to TRBJ1-4, with D perhaps matching TRBD1 (5 bases). The TCR comes from a human donor in good health. Source material: T cells isolated from PBMCs. The CDR3 DNA follows: TGTGCCAGCAGCCGCAACCCAGGGATTTCTACCCCAACTAATGAAAAACTGTTTTTT. This gives the protein CASSRNPGISTPTNEKLFF.